This TCR beta chain was observed in a study of PD-1 blockade in classical Hodgkin lymphoma. With 3 bases removed from V and 5 bases from J, the gap between germline ends came to 9 bases. Germline loops: CDR1 WNHNN, CDR2 SYGVQD (reference sequence). There are 13 residues in the CDR3. This table comes from immunoSEQ multiplex PCR, and its TCRdb copy is limited to in-frame clones, with some not included. Of 10,000 to 15,000 clones listed, 85% to 90% are singletons. Relapse after autologous stem cell transplantation occurred in every patient, and brentuximab vedotin exposure varied. Magnetic negative selection was used to purify CD4+ T cells from thawed PBMCs.

The source is a human donor with classical Hodgkin lymphoma. The genes are TRBV10-1 and TRBJ2-3; no clear D. Here the sequenced sample was CD4+ T cells from blood, taken at baseline. In DNA, the CDR3 is TGCGCCAGCAGTGACCGGTTGGGAGATACGCAGTATTTT. This gives the protein CASSDRLGDTQYF.